The 25 T cell receptor beta chains below were found in one sample sequenced in a study of cytomegalovirus exposure and HLA in healthy donors. Libraries were prepared by immunoSEQ multiplex PCR; TCRdb keeps only in-frame clonotypes and omits some of them. The sample includes 150,000 to 200,000 clones, about 88% of them seen just once. The specimen was PBMCs. The receptors stem from a man between 18 and 35 years old in good health and CMV-seronegative.

The chain uses TRBV18 and TRBJ1-2; D is unclear. The CDR3 is 16 residues long. With 2 bases removed from V and 4 bases from J, the gap between germline ends came to 17 bases. Germline CDR1 and CDR2: KGHSH and LQKENI. The CDR3 coding sequence is TGTGCCAGCTCACCAAGAGGGCAGTCCGACTCCTATGGCTACACCTTC. It codes for CASSPRGQSDSYGYTF.

This CDR3 reads CASSQPAGTVKSTNEKLFF. CDR3 nucleotides: TGCGCCAGCAGCCAACCAGCCGGGACAGTTAAATCAACTAATGAAAAACTGTTTTTT. This chain links TRBV4-1 with TRBJ1-4; 7 nucleotides match TRBD1. Germline values: CDR1 MGHRA, CDR2 YSYEKL. With 2 bases clipped from V and 0 bases from J, the junction kept 12 bases outside the gene matches. The CDR3 totals 19 residues.

The chain is built from TRBV20-1 and TRBJ1-2; D unresolved. The V end lost 1 base, the J end lost 8 bases, and 8 bases lay between the germline ends. Germline loops: CDR1 DFQATT, CDR2 SNEGSKA (reference sequence). This CDR3 is 11 amino acids long. For the CDR3, the DNA is TGCAGTGCTAGAGGTGTAGCCGGCTACACCTTC. Translation: CSARGVAGYTF.

In this sample, this clone turned up many times. V is TRBV7-8 and J is TRBJ2-3; 9 bases line up with TRBD1. The CDR3 runs to 15 residues. Germline values: CDR1 SGHVS, CDR2 FQNEAQ. V gave up 2 bases and J gave up 3 bases; unmatched junction bases: 3. The CDR3, as DNA: TGTGCCAGCAGCTTAAACAGGGGGCCAACAGATACGCAGTATTTT. The encoded protein is CASSLNRGPTDTQYF.

This rearrangement joins TRBV18 to TRBJ2-3; TRBD2 matches 10 bases. The V and J ends lost 5 bases and 4 bases, in that order; junction bases with no gene match: 15. Germline loops: CDR1 KGHSH, CDR2 LQKENI. The CDR3 spans 18 residues. CDR3 region: CASSRSGRAASGPDTQYF. The CDR3 bases are TGTGCCAGCTCAAGGAGCGGGAGGGCCGCTTCCGGCCCAGATACGCAGTATTTT.

The rearrangement joins TRBV6-1 to TRBJ2-7; the match to TRBD2 covers 11 bases. Trimming at V came to 4 bases and at J to 3 bases, leaving 11 bases not matched to a gene. The germline V gene has CDR1 MNHNS and CDR2 SASEGT. CDR3 size: 17 residues. The CDR3: CASSAPGTSGLNYEQYF. CDR3 DNA sequence: TGTGCCAGCAGTGCGCCAGGGACTAGCGGATTAAACTACGAGCAGTACTTC.

This chain uses TRBV13 with TRBJ2-3, with D possibly matching TRBD2 (7 bases). CDR3 size: 14 residues. The germline V gene has CDR1 PRHDT and CDR2 FYEKMQ (reference sequence). V gave up 3 bases and J gave up 4 bases, with 11 bases separating them. CDR3: CASSFQGRADTQYF. CDR3 nucleotides: TGTGCCAGCAGCTTCCAGGGGAGGGCAGATACGCAGTATTTT. The variable domain in full, completed from reference TRBV13 and TRBJ2-3, reads AAGVIQSPRHLIKEKRETATLKCYPIPRHDTVYWYQQGPGQDPQFLISFYEKMQSDKGSIPDRFSAQQFSDYHSELNMSSLELGDSALYFCASSFQGRADTQYFGPGTRLTVL.

The rearrangement links TRBV6-1 to TRBJ1-5, with D maybe TRBD1 (6 bases). The CDR3 totals 14 residues. Trimming took off 6 bases at V and 4 bases at J, with 13 bases between the two ends. Germline V gives CDR1 MNHNS, CDR2 SASEGT. As DNA, the CDR3 is TGTGCCAGCAGGCCAGGACAGCCAAATCAGCCCCAGCATTTT. Residues: CASRPGQPNQPQHF.

This clone appeared once. The chain employs TRBV11-2 and TRBJ1-1; 7 bases line up with TRBD1. CDR3 length: 15 residues. With 6 bases clipped from V and 4 bases from J, the junction kept 11 bases outside the gene matches. Germline V gene sequence: CDR1 SGHAT, CDR2 FQNNGV. Here the CDR3 reads CASRMAGGRATEAFF. CDR3 coding DNA: TGTGCCAGCAGAATGGCAGGGGGTCGGGCCACTGAAGCTTTCTTT.

This sequence joins TRBV7-9 and TRBJ2-7, with TRBD2 identical over 7 bases. The germline V gene has CDR1 SEHNR and CDR2 FQNEAQ (reference sequence). There are 14 residues in the CDR3. V gave up 5 bases and J gave up 2 bases; unmatched junction bases: 6. The CDR3 bases are TGTGCCAGCAGCCATGGTACTAGCGCCTACGAGCAGTACTTC. This codes for CASSHGTSAYEQYF.

The rearrangement joins TRBV14 to TRBJ2-2; maybe TRBD2 (6 bases). Trimming left V 0 bases short and J 5 bases short, with 10 bases between. There are 15 residues in the CDR3. Germline V CDR1 and CDR2: SGHDN, FVKESK. CDR3 amino acids: CASSQETSWTGELFF. The CDR3, as DNA: TGTGCCAGCAGCCAAGAGACTAGTTGGACCGGGGAGCTGTTTTTT.

The CDR3 protein is CASGPDLSYEQYF. CDR3 DNA sequence: TGTGCCAGCGGACCGGACTTGTCCTACGAGCAGTACTTC. This chain joins TRBV19 and TRBJ2-7, with D perhaps matching TRBD2 (5 bases). The CDR3 consists of 13 residues. Germline V gives CDR1 LNHDA, CDR2 SQIVND (reference sequence). The V end lost 9 bases, the J end lost 1 base, and 13 bases lay between the germline ends.

V and J are TRBV6-5 and TRBJ1-1, with D perhaps matching TRBD1 (5 bases). Germline-derived CDR1 and CDR2 are MNHEY and SVGAGI. V lost 4 bases to trimming and J lost 1 base, with 13 bases between them. The CDR3 has 15 amino acids. CDR3 amino acids: CASSSRQIKNTEAFF. The CDR3 region has the DNA TGTGCCAGCAGTTCCCGACAGATTAAGAACACTGAAGCTTTCTTT.

The chain couples TRBV28 to TRBJ2-7; 7 nucleotides match TRBD1. Germline V CDR1 and CDR2: MDHEN, SYDVKM. The length of the CDR3 is 14 residues. V lost 4 bases and J lost 2; bases outside the gene matches: 5. The CDR3 sequence: CASSSGDSTYEQYF. CDR3 sequence (DNA): TGTGCCAGCAGTTCAGGGGACAGTACCTACGAGCAGTACTTC.

The chain combines TRBV27 with TRBJ2-2; possible D gene TRBD1, 5 bases. The CDR3 length is 15 residues. Germline V gives CDR1 MNHEY, CDR2 SMNVEV (reference sequence). Trimming stripped 4 bases from V and 0 bases from J, with 9 bases between. The chain's CDR3 is CASSSQGSNTGELFF. In DNA form, the CDR3 reads TGTGCCAGCAGTTCCCAGGGCTCGAACACCGGGGAGCTGTTTTTT.

This rearrangement joins TRBV5-8 to TRBJ1-1, with a weak D call TRBD1 (5 bases). Deletions cut 4 bases from V and 6 bases from J, with 13 bases between. This CDR3 region has 13 residues. Germline V lookup: CDR1 SGHTS, CDR2 YDEGEE. Here the CDR3 DNA reads TGTGCCAGCAGCCCCGGGACTTTCCCTGAAGCTTTCTTT. Translation: CASSPGTFPEAFF. Using reference TRBV5-8 and TRBJ1-1 for the parts outside the CDR3, the full variable domain is EAGVTQSPTHLIKTRGQQATLRCSPISGHTSVYWYQQALGLGLQFLLWYDEGEERNRGNFPPRFSGRQFPNYSSELNVNALELEDSALYLCASSPGTFPEAFFGQGTRLTVV.

The chain links TRBV5-4 to TRBJ2-1; 8 bases are shared with TRBD2. The V segment lost 4 bases and the J segment 3 bases; nucleotides outside the gene matches: 12. This CDR3 comprises 17 residues. Germline V CDR1 and CDR2: SGHNT, YYREEE (reference sequence). The CDR3, as DNA: TGTGCCAGCAGCCCGTCAGGCGGGGGGCGGAACTACAATGAGCAGTTCTTC. Translated: CASSPSGGGRNYNEQFF.

The chain has TRBV5-6 and TRBJ2-3; TRBD1 matches at 9 bases. This CDR3 is 16 amino acids long. V shed 3 bases, J shed 3 bases, and the junction held 8 bases outside the gene matches. Germline CDR1 and CDR2: SGHDT and YYEEEE. The CDR3 loop reads CASSWPGTGQTDTQYF. In DNA form, the CDR3 reads TGTGCCAGCAGCTGGCCCGGGACAGGGCAAACAGATACGCAGTATTTT.

A remark on this clone: This sample also contains other DNA sequences that code for the same CDR3. The chain links TRBV11-2 to TRBJ1-2, with D possibly being TRBD1 (6 bases). The ends were cut back, 6 bases at V and 3 bases at J, with 11 bases in the middle. This CDR3 comprises 13 residues. The germline V gene encodes CDR1 SGHAT and CDR2 FQNNGV. The CDR3 sequence: CASSPDSYYGYTF. CDR3 DNA sequence: TGTGCCAGCAGTCCGGACAGCTACTATGGCTACACCTTC.

The table lists this clone with a few counts. The rearrangement uses TRBV4-3 and TRBJ1-4; 7 bases map to TRBD1. The V gene end was trimmed by 4 bases and the J gene end by 7 bases; junction bases not matched to a gene: 6. The CDR3 has 14 residues. Germline V gives CDR1 LGHNA, CDR2 YSLEER. The CDR3: CASSRGQAGEKLFF. The CDR3 coding sequence is TGCGCCAGCAGCCGAGGACAGGCGGGTGAAAAACTGTTTTTT.

The V call is TRBV5-1, the J call TRBJ2-1; 8 positions agree with TRBD2. The CDR3 sequence is 16 residues long. Germline CDR1 reads SGHRS; CDR2 reads YFSETQ. Germline trimming cut 0 bases from V and 5 bases from J; bases unmatched to any gene: 7. In DNA, the CDR3 is TGCGCCAGCAGCTTGGGCTTGCGGGAGGAAAACAATGAGCAGTTCTTC. Its translation is CASSLGLREENNEQFF. Using reference TRBV5-1 and TRBJ2-1 for the parts outside the CDR3, the full variable domain is KAGVTQTPRYLIKTRGQQVTLSCSPISGHRSVSWYQQTPGQGLQFLFEYFSETQRNKGNFPGRFSGRQFSNSRSEMNVSTLELGDSALYLCASSLGLREENNEQFFGPGTRLTVL.

The genes are TRBV27 and TRBJ2-7; 11 bases map to TRBD2. V lost 7 bases to trimming and J lost 0 bases; unmatched junction nucleotides: 5. The CDR3 has 15 residues. The germline gives CDR1 MNHEY, CDR2 SMNVEV (reference sequence). This CDR3 reads CASTPGTSGSYEQYF. In nucleotides, the CDR3 is TGTGCCAGCACCCCTGGGACTAGCGGCTCCTACGAGCAGTACTTC.

The V gene is TRBV6-5, the J gene TRBJ2-3; 13 bases match TRBD2. Unmatched junction bases numbered 3, after V lost 4 bases and J lost 2 bases. The CDR3 length is 16 residues. Germline lookup yields CDR1 MNHEY and CDR2 SVGAGI. CDR3: CASSFTSGGDTDTQYF. The DNA for the CDR3 is TGTGCCAGCAGTTTTACTAGCGGGGGGGACACAGATACGCAGTATTTT.

The chain combines TRBV29-1 with TRBJ1-2; no clear D. The V and J ends lost 1 base and 3 bases respectively, with 15 bases between them. Germline loops: CDR1 SQVTM, CDR2 ANQGSEA. The CDR3 contains 15 residues. In DNA, the CDR3 is TGCAGCGTTGAAGGGGTGGGCGGGGAGGACTATGGCTACACCTTC. As protein: CSVEGVGGEDYGYTF.

This clone was found a few times. The chain joins TRBV28 to TRBJ1-5, with a possible D match to TRBD1 (5 bases). The CDR3 length is 15 residues. CDR1 is MDHEN and CDR2 is SYDVKM in the germline V gene. The V end was cut by 5 bases, the J end by 5 bases, with 16 bases between. The CDR3 sequence: CASSPQGNGDQPQHF. The DNA of the CDR3 is TGTGCCAGCAGTCCCCAGGGCAATGGTGATCAGCCCCAGCATTTT.